The clone carrying this T cell receptor (beta chain) was found a few times. No antigen is known for it. The sample originates from a study of response to subunit inactivated influenza vaccine. TCRdb called the RT-PCR reads again in MiXCR, with one record for every CDR3 protein. The sample yields around 750,000 distinct CDR3 sequences, less than 25% seen once. Study-level findings and limits: The authors proposed limited new T cell recruitment per seasonal influenza vaccination.

The specimen comprised PBMCs from blood, sampled more than 4 days after vaccination. This receptor was identified in a man in his forties or fifties who received an inactivated influenza vaccine.

The CDR3 reads CAILGPGTFTGELFF. For the CDR3, the DNA is TGTGCCATCCTCGGGCCCGGGACGTTCACCGGGGAGCTGTTTTTT. The chain employs TRBV12-3 or TRBV12-4 and TRBJ2-2, with D possibly being TRBD1 or TRBD2 (5 bases each). V was pared by 10 bases and J by 4 bases, with 19 bases between. The CDR3 loop spans 15 amino acids.